A selection of T cell receptor beta chains follows, all from one sample in a study of T cells after yellow fever vaccination. From the 5' RACE reads, TCRdb called clonotypes with MiXCR, one entry per CDR3 protein. The sample holds just under 600,000 distinct CDR3 sequences; approximately 13% are singletons and the top ten take more than 12%. The sequencing here drew on PBMCs, taken on the day of the yellow fever booster vaccination. The receptors were sampled from a man aged 25-40 years who received the YFV17D yellow fever vaccine. Each CDR3 is given with its conserved first and last residue. Fields, in order: J gene, D gene, V gene, clone size, CDR3 DNA, CDR3 protein. D genes are given only for firm matches. Where a row states a size, it is once, few, many or the class of an expanded clone; other rows omit it.

TRBJ2-7	.	TRBV6-2/TRBV6-3	few	TGTGCCAGCACCCCCTTGACCTCCTACGAGCAGTACTTC	CASTPLTSYEQYF
TRBJ2-7	TRBD1	TRBV6-5	.	TGTGCCAGCAGTTACCGGACAGGTCGTTTTTCCTACGAGCAGTACTTC	CASSYRTGRFSYEQYF
TRBJ2-3	TRBD2	TRBV27	.	TGTGCCAGCAGTTCGCTAGCGGGTACTAGCACAGATACGCAGTATTTT	CASSSLAGTSTDTQYF
TRBJ1-1	.	TRBV5-6	.	TGTGCCAGCAGCTCCGTCGGGAGCCCTGAAGCTTTCTTT	CASSSVGSPEAFF
TRBJ2-1	TRBD2	TRBV7-3	.	TGTGCCAGCAGCTTAAGGGCGGCGGGAGGGTGGAATGAGCAGTTCTTC	CASSLRAAGGWNEQFF
TRBJ2-4	.	TRBV20-1	few	TGCAGTGCTAGCTCAGGGGGGGACATTCAGTACTTC	CSASSGGDIQYF
TRBJ2-7	.	TRBV12-3/TRBV12-4	few	TGTGCCAGCAGTTCTGACATTTACGAGCAGTACTTC	CASSSDIYEQYF
TRBJ2-4	TRBD2	TRBV20-1	.	TGCAGTGCTGGCATGATTGGCGGGGGCATTCAGTACTTC	CSAGMIGGGIQYF
TRBJ2-5	.	TRBV5-1	many	TGTGCCAGCAGCTTAGGACAGCAAGAGACCCAGTACTTC	CASSLGQQETQYF
TRBJ2-7	TRBD2	TRBV6-2/TRBV6-3	few	TGTGCCAGCAGTTACTTTTGGGGCTTCAGCGGGAGGATTCGATACGAGCAGTACTTC	CASSYFWGFSGRIRYEQYF
TRBJ2-7	TRBD2	TRBV20-1	.	TGCAGTGTCGCGGGACTAGCGACCGAGCAGTACTTC	CSVAGLATEQYF
TRBJ2-7	TRBD1	TRBV7-9	few	TGTGCCAGCAGCTCCTCCGGGACAGGGAGAGAGCAGTACTTC	CASSSSGTGREQYF
TRBJ2-4	.	TRBV19	.	TGTGCCAGTAGACCCCCGTGGACCACAACCAAAAACATTCAGTACTTC	CASRPPWTTTKNIQYF
TRBJ2-3	TRBD2	TRBV7-2	few	TGTGCCAGCAGCTTATCTAGCGGGAGGACAACAGATACGCAGTATTTT	CASSLSSGRTTDTQYF
TRBJ1-5	.	TRBV12-3/TRBV12-4	few	TGTGCCAGCAGTCTCATGGGGAATCAGCCCCAGCATTTT	CASSLMGNQPQHF
TRBJ1-5	.	TRBV25-1	few	TGTGCCAGCAGTGAAGGGGGTAAACAGCCCCAGCATTTT	CASSEGGKQPQHF
TRBJ2-1	.	TRBV30	few	TGTGCCTTCCGACTAGTGGGGAATGAGCAGTTCTTC	CAFRLVGNEQFF
TRBJ1-2	TRBD1	TRBV7-2	few	TGTGCCAGCAGCCCCGCCCCCGACAGGGTTGGTGGCTACACCTTC	CASSPAPDRVGGYTF
TRBJ2-5	.	TRBV6-5	.	TGTGCCAGCAGTTACAACGTTGCCCCGGAGACCCAGTACTTC	CASSYNVAPETQYF
TRBJ2-7	TRBD1	TRBV28	few	TGTGCCAGCAGTCCTTACACAGGGGGCTCAGGCTACGAGCAGTACTTC	CASSPYTGGSGYEQYF
TRBJ2-3	TRBD2	TRBV14	.	TGTGCCAGCAGCCAAGGTGGGACTAGAAATACGCAGTATTTT	CASSQGGTRNTQYF
TRBJ2-1	.	TRBV7-9	few	TGTGCCAGCAGCTTTGGCGGTGGGATGGATGAGCAGTTCTTC	CASSFGGGMDEQFF
TRBJ2-3	.	TRBV20-1	.	TGCAGTGCTAGTCTCCTTCCAGGGTTCGATACGCAGTATTTT	CSASLLPGFDTQYF
TRBJ2-2	TRBD2	TRBV10-1	many	TGCGCCAGCAGCGCACTAGCGGAGAACACCGGGGAGCTGTTTTTT	CASSALAENTGELFF
TRBJ2-1	TRBD1	TRBV28	few	TGTGCCAGCAGTTTGAGTGGACAGGGTCTCTACAATGAGCAGTTCTTC	CASSLSGQGLYNEQFF
TRBJ2-2	.	TRBV19	few	TGTGCCAGTAGTATAGATGGCTCCACCGGGGAGCTGTTTTTT	CASSIDGSTGELFF
TRBJ2-3	TRBD2	TRBV27	many	TGTGCCAGCTCCTCCGGGGTAGCGGGAGGGTTTGATACGCAGTATTTT	CASSSGVAGGFDTQYF
TRBJ2-7	TRBD1	TRBV10-3	.	TGTGCCATCAGTGTAGCCGGGACAGGGGATCCCCCCTACGAGCAGTACTTC	CAISVAGTGDPPYEQYF
TRBJ2-7	.	TRBV15	few	TGTGCCACCAGCAGAGAAGGGGGCTCCTACGAGCAGTACTTC	CATSREGGSYEQYF
TRBJ1-4	TRBD1	TRBV4-2	few	TGTGCCAGCAGCTTTTCGACAGGGGGCGGTGAAAAACTGTTTTTT	CASSFSTGGGEKLFF
TRBJ2-3	.	TRBV12-3/TRBV12-4	.	TGTGCCAGCAGCGGGACACCGGGGGTGACAGATACGCAGTATTTT	CASSGTPGVTDTQYF
TRBJ2-1	TRBD2	TRBV5-1	.	TGCGCCAGCAGCTTGGTAACTAGCGGGAGTAGGAATGAGCAGTTCTTC	CASSLVTSGSRNEQFF
TRBJ1-5	.	TRBV11-2	few	TGTGCCAGCAGCGCGGTCAATCAGCCCCAGCATTTT	CASSAVNQPQHF
TRBJ2-5	.	TRBV6-1	.	TGTGCCAGCAGTGATCAGGTGGCAGGGCCAGGGAAGGCGACCCAGTACTTC	CASSDQVAGPGKATQYF
TRBJ2-7	TRBD2	TRBV6-1	.	TGTGCCAGCAGCCCTCTTCCGGGAGGCGGATACGAGCAGTACTTC	CASSPLPGGGYEQYF
TRBJ2-1	TRBD2	TRBV20-1	.	TGCAGTGCTTCTAGCGGGAGGGCCTACAATGAGCAGTTCTTC	CSASSGRAYNEQFF
TRBJ2-2	.	TRBV20-1	few	TGCAGTGCTGGGGGTACGAACACCGGGGAGCTGTTTTTT	CSAGGTNTGELFF
TRBJ1-2	.	TRBV14	.	TGTGCCAGCAGCCGAGACCAACAGCGAGCCTATGGCTACACCTTC	CASSRDQQRAYGYTF
TRBJ1-2	.	TRBV30	few	TGTGCCTGGAGACTAGGGGGGGCCACCTATGGCTACACCTTC	CAWRLGGATYGYTF
TRBJ1-4	.	TRBV30	.	TGTGCCTGGAGCCGTCGTGAAAAACTGTTTTTT	CAWSRREKLFF
TRBJ2-2	.	TRBV5-5	many	TGTGCCAGCAGCTTGGCCGTGAACGGGGAGCTGTTTTTT	CASSLAVNGELFF
TRBJ2-3	.	TRBV20-1	few	TGCAGTGCTAGGGACTTCTTCACAGATACGCAGTATTTT	CSARDFFTDTQYF
TRBJ2-7	.	TRBV27	.	TGTGCCAGCAGTTTAGGTGGGGCGTGGGAGCAGTACTTC	CASSLGGAWEQYF
TRBJ2-7	TRBD2	TRBV7-2	.	TGTGCCAGCAGCTTAGGAGTAGCGGGAGGGCTCTACGAGCAGTACTTC	CASSLGVAGGLYEQYF
TRBJ2-1	TRBD2	TRBV4-2	few	TGTGCCAGCAGCCAAGATGAAGTGGGACTAGCGGCTAATGAGCAGTTCTTC	CASSQDEVGLAANEQFF
TRBJ2-5	.	TRBV6-2/TRBV6-3	.	TGTGCCAGCAGACACGAGAGCAGAGGCCGGACTACTAAAGAGACCCAGTACTTC	CASRHESRGRTTKETQYF
TRBJ2-5	TRBD2	TRBV5-1	few	TGCGCCAGCAGCCGGGGAGGGACGGAGACCCAGTACTTC	CASSRGGTETQYF
TRBJ2-2	.	TRBV20-1	.	TGCAGTGCTAGAGATGGAGGGGCCGCCGGGGAGCTGTTTTTT	CSARDGGAAGELFF
TRBJ1-1	TRBD1	TRBV6-5	many	TGTGCCAGCAGTTACCGCGCAGGGGGCACTGAAGCTTTCTTT	CASSYRAGGTEAFF
TRBJ2-5	TRBD2	TRBV12-3/TRBV12-4	many	TGTGCCAGCAGTCCCCGACTAGCGGGAGTAGAGACCCAGTACTTC	CASSPRLAGVETQYF
TRBJ2-7	.	TRBV7-2	.	TGTGCCAGCAGCTTAGCGCCAGGGAAAGGCTACGAGCAGTACTTC	CASSLAPGKGYEQYF
TRBJ2-2	.	TRBV7-6	few	TGTGCCAGCAGCTTAGTTATTTATCCAGGAGCGAACACCGGGGAGCTGTTTTTT	CASSLVIYPGANTGELFF
TRBJ2-2	TRBD2	TRBV2	.	TGTGCCAGCGGCCTCTCTGGGGGGGCCGGGGAGCTGTTTTTT	CASGLSGGAGELFF
TRBJ1-1	.	TRBV2	.	TGTGCCAGCAGTGCCGCGTTACAGGACCCCACTGAAGCTTTCTTT	CASSAALQDPTEAFF